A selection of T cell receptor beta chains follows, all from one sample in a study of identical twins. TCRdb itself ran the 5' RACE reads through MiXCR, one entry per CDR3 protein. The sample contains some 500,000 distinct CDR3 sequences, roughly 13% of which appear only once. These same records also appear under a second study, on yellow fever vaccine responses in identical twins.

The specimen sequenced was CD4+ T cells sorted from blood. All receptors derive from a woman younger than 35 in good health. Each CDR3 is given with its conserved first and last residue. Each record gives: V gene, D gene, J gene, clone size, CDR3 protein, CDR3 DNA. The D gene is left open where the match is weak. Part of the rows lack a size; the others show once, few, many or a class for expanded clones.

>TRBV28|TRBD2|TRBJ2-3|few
CASSLYAVGRGSQDTQYF
TGTGCCAGCAGTTTATATGCGGTCGGGAGGGGAAGTCAAGATACGCAGTATTTT
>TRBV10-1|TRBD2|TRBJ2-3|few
CASSEAGLAGVPDTQYF
TGCGCCAGCAGTGAGGCCGGACTAGCGGGAGTACCAGATACGCAGTATTTT
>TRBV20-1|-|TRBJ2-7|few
CSAMAREVSYEQYF
TGCAGTGCTATGGCTCGAGAGGTCTCCTACGAGCAGTACTTC
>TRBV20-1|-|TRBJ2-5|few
CSAPPWGQKQETQYF
TGCAGTGCCCCGCCATGGGGCCAGAAGCAAGAGACCCAGTACTTC
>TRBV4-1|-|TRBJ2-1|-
CASSQDRAGLNEQFF
TGCGCCAGCAGCCAAGATCGGGCTGGACTCAATGAGCAGTTCTTC
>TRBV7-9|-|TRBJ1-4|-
CASSSKGTLVNEKLFF
TGTGCCAGCAGCTCAAAAGGGACTCTTGTCAATGAAAAACTGTTTTTT
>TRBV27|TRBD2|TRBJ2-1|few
CASSLKPGLAGNEQFF
TGTGCCAGCAGTTTAAAACCGGGACTAGCGGGGAATGAGCAGTTCTTC
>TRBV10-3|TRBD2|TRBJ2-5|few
CAISESASGRVQETQYF
TGTGCCATCAGTGAGTCGGCTAGCGGGAGGGTCCAAGAGACCCAGTACTTC
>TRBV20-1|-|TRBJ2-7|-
CSAREPRLTTYEQYF
TGCAGTGCTAGGGAGCCACGACTTACAACGTACGAGCAGTACTTC
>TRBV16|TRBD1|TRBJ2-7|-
CASSLQIETGGFYEQYF
TGTGCCAGCAGCCTACAAATTGAGACAGGGGGCTTTTACGAGCAGTACTTC
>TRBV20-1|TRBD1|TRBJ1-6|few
CSAREGDRANSPLHF
TGCAGTGCTAGAGAGGGGGACAGGGCTAATTCACCCCTCCACTTT
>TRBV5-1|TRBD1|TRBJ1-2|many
CASSVRDRVFYGYTF
TGCGCCAGCAGCGTTCGGGACAGGGTTTTCTATGGCTACACCTTC
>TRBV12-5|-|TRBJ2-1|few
CASGLAGPPIPYEQFF
TGTGCTAGTGGTTTGGCGGGCCCCCCGATCCCCTATGAGCAGTTCTTC
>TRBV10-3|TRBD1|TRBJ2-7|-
CAISGQTQGRYEQYF
TGTGCCATCAGTGGACAAACACAGGGGCGCTACGAGCAGTACTTC
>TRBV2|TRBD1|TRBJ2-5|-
CASNNGQGQETQYF
TGTGCCAGCAATAATGGACAGGGTCAAGAGACCCAGTACTTC
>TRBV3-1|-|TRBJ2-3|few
CASSAGPTTQYF
TGTGCCAGCAGCGCCGGGCCGACAACGCAGTATTTT
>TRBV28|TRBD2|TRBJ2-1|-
CASTIGGLAGENEQFF
TGTGCCAGCACTATTGGTGGACTAGCGGGGGAGAATGAGCAGTTCTTC
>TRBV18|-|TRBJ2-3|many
CASSPRGGTDTQYF
TGTGCCAGCTCACCAAGGGGGGGCACAGATACGCAGTATTTT
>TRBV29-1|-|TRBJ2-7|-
CSAREGQPYEQYF
TGCAGCGCCCGGGAGGGACAGCCCTACGAGCAGTACTTC
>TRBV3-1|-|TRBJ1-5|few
CASSLAGGAQHF
TGTGCCAGCAGCCTGGCCGGGGGGGCCCAGCATTTT
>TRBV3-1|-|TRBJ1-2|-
CASSQDLREGYGYTF
TGTGCCAGCAGCCAAGATCTCCGGGAAGGCTATGGCTACACCTTC
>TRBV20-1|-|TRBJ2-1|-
CSAEDRDNEQFF
TGCAGTGCAGAGGACAGAGACAATGAGCAGTTCTTC
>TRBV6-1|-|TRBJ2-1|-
CASSEKLAQFF
TGTGCCAGCAGTGAAAAACTAGCGCAGTTCTTC
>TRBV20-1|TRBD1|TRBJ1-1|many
CSARQGKGTEAFF
TGCAGTGCTCGACAGGGGAAGGGCACTGAAGCTTTCTTT
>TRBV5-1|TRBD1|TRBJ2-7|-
CASSPGTAIFSYEQYF
TGCGCCAGCAGCCCCGGGACAGCGATTTTCTCCTACGAGCAGTACTTC
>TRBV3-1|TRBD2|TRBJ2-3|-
CASSQNNPRGLAGLLADTQYF
TGTGCCAGCAGCCAGAATAACCCGCGAGGACTAGCGGGGTTGCTGGCAGATACGCAGTATTTT
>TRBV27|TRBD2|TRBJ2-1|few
CASSPRIAGGNEQFF
TGTGCCAGCAGTCCCCGGATAGCGGGTGGGAATGAGCAGTTCTTC
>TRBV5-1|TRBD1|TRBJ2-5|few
CASSVGTGLETQYF
TGCGCCAGCAGCGTCGGGACAGGGCTGGAGACCCAGTACTTC
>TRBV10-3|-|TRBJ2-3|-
CAISWETSTDTQYF
TGTGCCATCAGTTGGGAGACTAGCACAGATACGCAGTATTTT
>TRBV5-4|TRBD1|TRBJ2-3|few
CASSSRRGQGTDTQYF
TGTGCCAGCAGCTCCAGGCGAGGACAGGGGACAGATACGCAGTATTTT
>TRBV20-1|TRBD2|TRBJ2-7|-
CSARTSGGPSRQYF
TGCAGTGCTAGGACTAGCGGGGGCCCGTCGCGGCAGTACTTC
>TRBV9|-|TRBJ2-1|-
CASSVGRGYNEQFF
TGTGCCAGCAGCGTAGGCAGGGGTTACAATGAGCAGTTCTTC
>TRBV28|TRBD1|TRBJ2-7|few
CASSTDREEQYF
TGTGCCAGCAGTACAGACAGGGAAGAGCAGTACTTC
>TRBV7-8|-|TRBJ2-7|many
CASSMGVQGFNEQYF
TGTGCCAGCAGCATGGGGGTCCAGGGGTTCAACGAGCAGTACTTC
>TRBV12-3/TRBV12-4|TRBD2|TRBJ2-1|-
CASSSRLAGGQRYGTNEQFF
TGTGCCAGCAGTTCAAGACTAGCGGGAGGCCAACGGTACGGAACCAATGAGCAGTTCTTC
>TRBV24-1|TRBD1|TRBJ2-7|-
CATARDRRYEQYF
TGTGCCACCGCCCGGGACAGGCGCTACGAGCAGTACTTC
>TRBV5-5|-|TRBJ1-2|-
CASSLVPNYGYTF
TGTGCCAGCAGCTTGGTCCCTAACTATGGCTACACCTTC
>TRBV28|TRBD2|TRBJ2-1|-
CASTGVEGGNGAYNEQFF
TGTGCCAGCACTGGGGTTGAGGGAGGGAATGGTGCCTACAATGAGCAGTTCTTC
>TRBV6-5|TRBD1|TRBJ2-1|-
CASSYSRSTGTAAYNEQFF
TGTGCCAGCAGTTACTCAAGATCGACAGGGACAGCCGCCTACAATGAGCAGTTCTTC
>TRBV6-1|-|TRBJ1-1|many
CASAGNTEAFF
TGTGCCAGCGCGGGGAACACTGAAGCTTTCTTT
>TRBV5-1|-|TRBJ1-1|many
CASSRGDMNTEAFF
TGCGCCAGCAGCCGCGGGGATATGAACACTGAAGCTTTCTTT
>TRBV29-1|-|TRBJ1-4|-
CSVGGSLGEKLFF
TGCAGCGTTGGGGGGAGTTTAGGGGAAAAACTGTTTTTT
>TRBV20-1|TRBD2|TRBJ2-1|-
CSAPAQRGGYNEQFF
TGCAGTGCCCCAGCACAGCGGGGGGGATACAATGAGCAGTTCTTC
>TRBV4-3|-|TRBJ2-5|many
CASSQGGTSQETQYF
TGCGCCAGCAGCCAAGGAGGGACCTCCCAAGAGACCCAGTACTTC
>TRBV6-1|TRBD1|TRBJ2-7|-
CASDRAYEQYF
TGTGCCAGCGACAGGGCCTACGAGCAGTACTTC